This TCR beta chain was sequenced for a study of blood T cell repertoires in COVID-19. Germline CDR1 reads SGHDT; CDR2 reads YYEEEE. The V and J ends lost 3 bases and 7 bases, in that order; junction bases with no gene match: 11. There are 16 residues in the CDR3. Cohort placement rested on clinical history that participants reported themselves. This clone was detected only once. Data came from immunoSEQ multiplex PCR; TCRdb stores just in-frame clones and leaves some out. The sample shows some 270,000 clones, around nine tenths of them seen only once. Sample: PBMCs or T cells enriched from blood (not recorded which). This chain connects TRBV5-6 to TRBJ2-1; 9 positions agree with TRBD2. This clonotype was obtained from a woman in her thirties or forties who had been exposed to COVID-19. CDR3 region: CASSSRGGAGGNEQFF. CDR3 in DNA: TGTGCCAGCAGCTCGCGCGGGGGGGCCGGAGGTAATGAGCAGTTCTTC.